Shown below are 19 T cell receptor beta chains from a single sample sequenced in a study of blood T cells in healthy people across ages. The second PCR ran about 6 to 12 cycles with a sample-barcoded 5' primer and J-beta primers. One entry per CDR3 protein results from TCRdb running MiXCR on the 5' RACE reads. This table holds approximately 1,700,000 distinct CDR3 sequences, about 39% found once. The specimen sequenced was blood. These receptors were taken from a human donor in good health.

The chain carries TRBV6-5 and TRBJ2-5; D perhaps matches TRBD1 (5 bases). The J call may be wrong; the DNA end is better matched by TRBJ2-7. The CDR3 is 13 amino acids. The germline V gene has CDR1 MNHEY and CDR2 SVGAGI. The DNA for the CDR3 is TGTGCCAGCAGTTACTCGGCAGGGAACGAGCAGTACTTC. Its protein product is CASSYSAGNEQYF.

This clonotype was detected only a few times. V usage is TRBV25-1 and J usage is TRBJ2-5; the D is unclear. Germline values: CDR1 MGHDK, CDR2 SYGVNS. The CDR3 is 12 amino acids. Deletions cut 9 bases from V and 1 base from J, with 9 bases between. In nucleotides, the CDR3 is TGTGCCAGAAGGACGATCCAAGAGACCCAGTACTTC. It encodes CARRTIQETQYF.

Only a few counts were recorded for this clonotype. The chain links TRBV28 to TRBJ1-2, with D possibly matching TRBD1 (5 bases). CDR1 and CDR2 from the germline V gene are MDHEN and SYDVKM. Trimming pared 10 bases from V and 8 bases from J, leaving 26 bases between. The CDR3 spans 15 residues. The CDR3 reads CATLGQGGFVRGYTF. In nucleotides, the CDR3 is TGTGCCACCCTAGGGCAGGGTGGCTTTGTGCGGGGCTACACCTTC.

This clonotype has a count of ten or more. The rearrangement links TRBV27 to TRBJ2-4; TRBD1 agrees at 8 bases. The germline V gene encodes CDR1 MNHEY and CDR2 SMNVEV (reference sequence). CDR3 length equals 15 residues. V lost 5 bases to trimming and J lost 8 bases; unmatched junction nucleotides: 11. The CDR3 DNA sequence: TGTGCCAGCAGTGGGGGGACAGGTACTGGGGACATTCAGTACTTC. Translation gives CASSGGTGTGDIQYF.

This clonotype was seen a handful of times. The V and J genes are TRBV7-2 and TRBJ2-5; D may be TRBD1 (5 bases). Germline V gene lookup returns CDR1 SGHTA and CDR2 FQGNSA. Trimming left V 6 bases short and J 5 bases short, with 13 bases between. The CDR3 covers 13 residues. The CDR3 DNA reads TGTGCCAGCAGACACCAGGGTATGGAGACCCAGTACTTC. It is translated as CASRHQGMETQYF.

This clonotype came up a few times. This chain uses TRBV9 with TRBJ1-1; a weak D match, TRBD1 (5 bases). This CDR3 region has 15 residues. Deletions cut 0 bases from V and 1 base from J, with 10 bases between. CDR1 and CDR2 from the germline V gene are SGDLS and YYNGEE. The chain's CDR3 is CASSVVVGGNTEAFF. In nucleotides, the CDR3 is TGTGCCAGCAGCGTAGTAGTGGGGGGGAACACTGAAGCTTTCTTT.

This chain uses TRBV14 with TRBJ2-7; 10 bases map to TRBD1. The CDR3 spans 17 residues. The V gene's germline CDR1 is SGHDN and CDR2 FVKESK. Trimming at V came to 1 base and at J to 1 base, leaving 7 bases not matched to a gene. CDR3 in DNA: TGTGCCAGCAGCCAAGCCTCCGGGACAGGGGTATCCTACGAGCAGTACTTC. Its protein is CASSQASGTGVSYEQYF.

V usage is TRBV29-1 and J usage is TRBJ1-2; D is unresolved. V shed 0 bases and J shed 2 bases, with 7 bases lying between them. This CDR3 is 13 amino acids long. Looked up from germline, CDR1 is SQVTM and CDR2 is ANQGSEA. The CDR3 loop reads CSVEDPGNYGYTF. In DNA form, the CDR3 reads TGCAGCGTTGAAGATCCTGGGAACTATGGCTACACCTTC.

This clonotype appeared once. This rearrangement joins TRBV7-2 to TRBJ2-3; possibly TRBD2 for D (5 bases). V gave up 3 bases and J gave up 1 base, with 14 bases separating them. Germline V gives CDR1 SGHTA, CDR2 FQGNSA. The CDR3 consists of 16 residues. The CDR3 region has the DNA TGTGCCAGCAGCTTGGCCCTAGCTTCCCGCACAGATACGCAGTATTTT. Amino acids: CASSLALASRTDTQYF.

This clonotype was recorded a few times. The CDR3 region has the DNA TGCAGTGCCAGCCCCGTTGTGAACGAGCAGTACTTC. It codes for CSASPVVNEQYF. The J gene is TRBJ2-7, the V gene TRBV20-1; D is undetermined. CDR3 size: 12 residues. The V gene lost 6 bases and the J gene lost 5 bases, with 14 bases spanning the gap. Germline V gene data show CDR1 as DFQATT and CDR2 as SNEGSKA (reference sequence).

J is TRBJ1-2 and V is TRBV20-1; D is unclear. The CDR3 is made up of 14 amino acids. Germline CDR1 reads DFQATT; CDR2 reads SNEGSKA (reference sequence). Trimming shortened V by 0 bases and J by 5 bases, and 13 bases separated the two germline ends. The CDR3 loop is CSARDGAIGYGYTF. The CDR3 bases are TGCAGTGCTAGAGATGGAGCAATTGGTTATGGCTACACCTTC.

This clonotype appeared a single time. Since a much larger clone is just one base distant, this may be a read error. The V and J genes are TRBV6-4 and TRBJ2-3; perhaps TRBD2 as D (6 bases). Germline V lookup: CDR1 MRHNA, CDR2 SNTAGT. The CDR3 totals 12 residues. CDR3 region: CTSSRDSGTQYF. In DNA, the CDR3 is TGTACCAGCAGCCGGGACTCTGGTACGCAGTATTTT.

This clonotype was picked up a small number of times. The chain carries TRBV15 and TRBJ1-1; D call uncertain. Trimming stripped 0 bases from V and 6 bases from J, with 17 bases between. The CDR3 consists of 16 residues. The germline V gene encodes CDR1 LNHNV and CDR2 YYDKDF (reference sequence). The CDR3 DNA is TGTGCCACCAGCAGAGATGGGATCCGGGGAGAAGCTGAAGCTTTCTTT. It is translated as CATSRDGIRGEAEAFF. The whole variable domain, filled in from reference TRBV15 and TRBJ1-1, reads DAMVIQNPRYQVTQFGKPVTLSCSQTLNHNVMYWYQQKSSQAPKLLFHYYDKDFNNEADTPDNFQSRRPNTSFCFLDIRSPGLGDTAMYLCATSRDGIRGEAEAFFGQGTRLTVV.

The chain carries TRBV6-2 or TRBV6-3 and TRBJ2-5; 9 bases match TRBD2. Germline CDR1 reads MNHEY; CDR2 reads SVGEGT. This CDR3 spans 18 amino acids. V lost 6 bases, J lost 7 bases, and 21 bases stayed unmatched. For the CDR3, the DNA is TGTGCCAGCAGCTCCCCCTGGCGTAGCGGGGGAGTCGAAGGGACCCAGTACTTC. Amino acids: CASSSPWRSGGVEGTQYF.

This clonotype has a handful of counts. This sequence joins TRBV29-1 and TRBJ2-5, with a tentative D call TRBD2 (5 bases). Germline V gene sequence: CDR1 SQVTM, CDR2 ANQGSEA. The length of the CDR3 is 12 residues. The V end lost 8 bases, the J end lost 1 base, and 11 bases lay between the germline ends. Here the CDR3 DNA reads TGCAGCCTAATCGGGATCCAAGAGACCCAGTACTTC. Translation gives CSLIGIQETQYF.

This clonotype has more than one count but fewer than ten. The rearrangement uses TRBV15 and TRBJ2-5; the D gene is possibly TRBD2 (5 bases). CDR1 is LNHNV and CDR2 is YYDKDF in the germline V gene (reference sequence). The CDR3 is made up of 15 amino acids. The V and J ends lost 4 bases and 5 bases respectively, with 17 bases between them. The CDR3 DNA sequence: TGTGCCACCAGCACCCGGGGTATCGGTGGGGAGACCCAGTACTTC. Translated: CATSTRGIGGETQYF. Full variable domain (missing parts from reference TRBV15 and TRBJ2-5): DAMVIQNPRYQVTQFGKPVTLSCSQTLNHNVMYWYQQKSSQAPKLLFHYYDKDFNNEADTPDNFQSRRPNTSFCFLDIRSPGLGDTAMYLCATSTRGIGGETQYFGPGTRLLVL.

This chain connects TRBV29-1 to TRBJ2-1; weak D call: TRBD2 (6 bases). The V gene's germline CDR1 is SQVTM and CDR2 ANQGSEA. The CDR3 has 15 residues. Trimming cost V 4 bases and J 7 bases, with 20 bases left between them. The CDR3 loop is CSVVAFGTPLNEQFF. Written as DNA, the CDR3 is TGCAGCGTTGTTGCTTTTGGGACTCCTCTTAATGAGCAGTTCTTC.

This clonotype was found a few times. Here the CDR3 reads CASSLATAEAYGYTF. Written as DNA, the CDR3 is TGTGCCAGCAGCTTAGCCACAGCAGAGGCCTATGGCTACACCTTC. J is TRBJ1-2 and V is TRBV7-2; D ambiguous. V dropped 0 bases and J dropped 4 bases, with 12 bases sitting between them. Germline V gene lookup returns CDR1 SGHTA and CDR2 FQGNSA. The CDR3 is made up of 15 amino acids.

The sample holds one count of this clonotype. The DNA for the CDR3 is TGTGCCAGCAGCCAAAGGACAGTTTTAGAGACCCAGTACTTC. It encodes CASSQRTVLETQYF. This chain uses TRBV3-1 with TRBJ2-5; perhaps TRBD1 as D (6 bases). The CDR3 spans 14 residues. CDR1 and CDR2 from the germline V gene are LGHDT and YNNKEL (reference sequence). V lost 2 bases and J lost 4, with 11 bases in between.